The 27 T cell receptor beta chains presented below share a single source sample, sequenced in a study of blood T cell repertoires in COVID-19. The protocol was immunoSEQ multiplex PCR, while the TCRdb copy is restricted to in-frame clones and leaves out a portion. This sample has about 240,000 clones, with over 75% found just once. Sequencing input: peripheral blood. These receptors all stem from a man aged 45-65 years with COVID-19, enrolled during active disease.

This clone was counted once. The chain couples TRBV6-5 to TRBJ1-6, with a tentative D call TRBD1 (6 bases). From germline, CDR1 is MNHEY and CDR2 SVGAGI. V was shortened by 8 bases and J by 3 bases, with 14 bases between the two germline ends. This CDR3 has 15 amino acids. The CDR3 DNA is TGTGCCAGCGGGGGCATGGCCCTCTATAATTCACCCCTCCACTTT. It yields the protein CASGGMALYNSPLHF.

This sequence joins TRBV6-6 and TRBJ1-1; perhaps TRBD1 as D (6 bases). Trimming stripped 10 bases from V and 3 bases from J, with 12 bases between. The CDR3 covers 12 residues. CDR1 is MNHNY, CDR2 SVGAGI, per germline (reference sequence). The CDR3 nucleotides are TGTGCCATCGGGGCAGGGGACACTGAAGCTTTCTTT. This codes for CAIGAGDTEAFF.

V and J are TRBV12-3 or TRBV12-4 and TRBJ2-5, with D unresolved. CDR3 size: 13 residues. V lost 3 bases, J lost 4 bases, and 9 bases lay in between. CDR3 region: CASSLESRETQYF. CDR3 DNA: TGTGCCAGCAGTTTGGAGTCGCGAGAGACCCAGTACTTC.

A few counts support this clone. CDR3 in amino acids: CASSLEGSTGSGYTF. The CDR3 bases are TGCGCCAGCAGCTTGGAGGGCTCGACAGGGTCCGGCTACACCTTC. The chain links TRBV5-1 to TRBJ1-2; 7 nucleotides line up with TRBD1. There are 15 residues in the CDR3. V trimming: 0 bases; J trimming: 8 bases; junction bases outside the gene matches: 10. Germline V gives CDR1 SGHRS, CDR2 YFSETQ.

This sequence joins TRBV6-5 and TRBJ1-2, with TRBD1 as a possible D gene (6 bases). V lost 6 bases to trimming and J lost 7 bases, with 15 bases between them. This CDR3 has 13 amino acids. CDR1 is MNHEY, CDR2 SVGAGI, per germline. The CDR3 here is CASRETGTPGYTF. In nucleotides, the CDR3 is TGTGCCAGCAGGGAGACAGGAACCCCTGGCTACACCTTC.

This CDR3 reads CASSPRTATGELFF. In nucleotides, the CDR3 is TGCGCCAGCAGCCCACGGACAGCCACCGGGGAGCTGTTTTTT. The rearrangement uses TRBV4-1 and TRBJ2-2, with a tentative D call TRBD1 (6 bases). V dropped 4 bases and J dropped 4 bases, with 10 bases sitting between them. This CDR3 contains 14 residues. CDR1 and CDR2 from the germline V gene are MGHRA and YSYEKL.

The chain joins TRBV4-1 to TRBJ2-2; D is possibly TRBD1 (5 bases). This CDR3 contains 14 residues. Trimming removed 0 bases at V and 6 bases at J, with 8 bases between. In germline, CDR1 is MGHRA, CDR2 YSYEKL. Here the CDR3 DNA reads TGCGCCAGCAGCCAAGATTCAGGGCCCGGGGAGCTGTTTTTT. Encoded protein: CASSQDSGPGELFF.

This chain joins TRBV7-8 and TRBJ2-1; D unresolved. V gave up 5 bases and J gave up 10 bases, with 21 bases separating them. This CDR3 region has 15 residues. Germline-derived CDR1 and CDR2 are SGHVS and FQNEAQ. Here the CDR3 DNA reads TGTGCCAGCAGCCCTCGTGGCGCAGGCCTACCCGAGCAGTTCTTC. Residues: CASSPRGAGLPEQFF.

CDR3 bases: TGTGCCTGGAGTGTACCGGGGGAAGCTTTCTTT. This sequence encodes CAWSVPGEAFF. The V gene is TRBV30, the J gene TRBJ1-1; D remains ambiguous. CDR1 and CDR2 from the germline V gene are GTSNPN and SVGIG (reference sequence). The CDR3 totals 11 residues. Deletions cut 0 bases from V and 8 bases from J, with 7 bases between.

This clone occurred a few times. The rearrangement links TRBV3-1 (or the pseudogene TRBV3-2) to TRBJ2-7, with D possibly being TRBD2 (7 bases). Germline values: CDR1 LGHDT, CDR2 YNNKEL (reference sequence). The length of the CDR3 is 15 residues. The ends were cut back, 5 bases at V and 1 base at J, with 15 bases in the middle. The CDR3 sequence: CASSEAGHPSYEQYF. The CDR3 nucleotides are TGTGCCAGCAGCGAAGCGGGACACCCATCCTACGAGCAGTACTTC.

The chain links TRBV19 to TRBJ2-1, with 9 bases matching TRBD2. This CDR3 is built from 18 residues. V dropped 8 bases and J dropped 0; count of bases not matched to a gene: 14. Germline lookup yields CDR1 LNHDA and CDR2 SQIVND (reference sequence). The CDR3 protein is CASQPLAGSYLSYNEQFF. The CDR3 DNA follows: TGTGCCAGTCAACCCCTAGCGGGGTCTTATCTCTCCTACAATGAGCAGTTCTTC.

This rearrangement joins TRBV3-1 (or the pseudogene TRBV3-2) to TRBJ2-1; D ambiguous. V lost 5 bases, J lost 2 bases, and 13 bases lay in between. CDR3 length: 15 residues. CDR1 and CDR2 (germline): LGHDT, YNNKEL (reference sequence). The chain's CDR3 is CASSDVRNPYNEQFF. In DNA, the CDR3 is TGTGCCAGCAGCGACGTCAGGAACCCCTACAATGAGCAGTTCTTC.

Remarks on this clone: The same CDR3 is also encoded by other DNA sequences in this sample. This chain connects TRBV5-1 to TRBJ1-5; TRBD1 is a possible D gene (5 bases). Germline V gene lookup returns CDR1 SGHRS and CDR2 YFSETQ. The CDR3 covers 14 residues. The V end was cut by 5 bases, the J end by 0 bases, with 9 bases between. CDR3 loop: CASSPGGSNQPQHF. CDR3 DNA: TGCGCCAGCAGTCCGGGGGGTAGCAATCAGCCCCAGCATTTT.

The chain links TRBV6-5 to TRBJ1-2, with a tentative D call TRBD1 (6 bases). This CDR3 contains 14 residues. Germline V lookup: CDR1 MNHEY, CDR2 SVGAGI. Trimming shortened V by 2 bases and J by 4 bases, and 11 bases separated the two germline ends. Written as DNA, the CDR3 is TGTGCCAGCAGTTACCGTCGGGACACCTATGGCTACACCTTC. Translated: CASSYRRDTYGYTF.

V gene TRBV28 combines with J gene TRBJ1-5, with 9 bases lining up with TRBD1. V shed 6 bases and J 0 bases; nucleotides not matched to a gene: 6. Per germline, CDR1 MDHEN and CDR2 SYDVKM. This CDR3 is built from 16 residues. CDR3 nucleotide sequence: TGTGCCAGCAGGACAGGGGGGGCTTTTAGCAATCAGCCCCAGCATTTT. It translates to CASRTGGAFSNQPQHF.

The J gene is TRBJ2-7, the V gene TRBV3-1 (or the pseudogene TRBV3-2); D is ambiguous. Deletions cut 0 bases from V and 9 bases from J, with 15 bases between. Germline lookup yields CDR1 LGHDT and CDR2 YNNKEL (reference sequence). The CDR3 runs 14 residues. CDR3 sequence (DNA): TGTGCCAGCAGCCAAGATTTGGTAGCTACGGGGCAGTACTTC. This gives the protein CASSQDLVATGQYF.

A single count supports this clone. The chain uses TRBV4-2 and TRBJ2-1, with D perhaps TRBD2 (6 bases). Germline V lookup: CDR1 LGHNA, CDR2 YNFKEQ. The CDR3 is made up of 16 amino acids. Trimming removed 0 bases from V and 5 bases from J, with 14 bases in between. The CDR3, as DNA: TGTGCCAGCAGCCAAGACAGGACTACCACAAACAATGAGCAGTTCTTC. It specifies CASSQDRTTTNNEQFF.

The chain carries TRBV6-5 and TRBJ2-1, with D possibly matching TRBD2 (5 bases). V lost 0 bases to trimming and J lost 6 bases, with 9 bases between them. Germline CDR1 and CDR2: MNHEY and SVGAGI. The CDR3 is made up of 14 amino acids. For the CDR3, the DNA is TGTGCCAGCAGTTACTCTGTGGACTTCAATGAGCAGTTCTTC. Protein sequence: CASSYSVDFNEQFF.

The chain joins TRBV12-3 or TRBV12-4 to TRBJ2-7, with D uncertain. V lost 6 bases to trimming and J lost 6 bases, with 12 bases between them. The CDR3 has 12 residues. CDR3: CASSLGPLEQYF. Here the CDR3 DNA reads TGTGCCAGCAGCCTGGGCCCTCTCGAGCAGTACTTC.

V gene TRBV30 combines with J gene TRBJ2-7; TRBD2 matches 8 bases. The germline V gene has CDR1 GTSNPN and CDR2 SVGIG (reference sequence). J was trimmed by 3 bases and V by 3 bases; bases with no gene match: 4. This CDR3 contains 13 residues. CDR3 DNA sequence: TGTGCCTGGAGAAAAGCGGGGGTCTACGAGCAGTACTTC. Encoded protein: CAWRKAGVYEQYF.

J is TRBJ2-3 and V is TRBV11-2; TRBD1 might be the D (5 bases). CDR1 and CDR2 from the germline V gene are SGHAT and FQNNGV. The CDR3 consists of 12 residues. Between the trimmed V and J ends, which lost 7 bases and 4 bases, there was a span of 9 bases. CDR3 loop: CASTTTADTQYF. CDR3 in DNA: TGTGCCAGCACCACGACAGCAGATACGCAGTATTTT.

V usage is TRBV4-1 and J usage is TRBJ1-1, with D possibly matching TRBD1 (6 bases). Germline CDR1 is MGHRA and CDR2 is YSYEKL. Trimming took 3 bases from V and 5 from J, leaving 25 bases between them. There are 18 residues in the CDR3. The CDR3 is CASSQSWGGSLGRTEAFF. The CDR3 DNA reads as TGCGCCAGCAGCCAGTCCTGGGGGGGCTCTCTAGGCAGGACTGAAGCTTTCTTT.

The rearrangement joins TRBV6-2 or TRBV6-3 to TRBJ1-1; the match to TRBD1 covers 8 bases. The CDR3 covers 16 residues. The germline V gene encodes CDR1 MNHEY and CDR2 SVGEGT. Trimming removed 6 bases from V and 0 bases from J; junction bases left unmatched: 9. The CDR3, as DNA: TGTGCCAGCAGCCACGACAGGGGAGGGATGAACACTGAAGCTTTCTTT. The encoded protein is CASSHDRGGMNTEAFF.

The chain has TRBV15 and TRBJ2-7; D might be TRBD2 (5 bases). The CDR3 totals 14 residues. With 1 base removed from V and 0 bases from J, the gap between germline ends came to 7 bases. Per the germline V gene, CDR1 is LNHNV and CDR2 is YYDKDF (reference sequence). The CDR3 loop is CATSRAGGSYEQYF. The DNA of the CDR3 is TGTGCCACCAGCAGAGCTGGAGGCTCCTACGAGCAGTACTTC.

This sequence joins TRBV7-9 and TRBJ1-4; D gene unclear. The germline gives CDR1 SEHNR, CDR2 FQNEAQ (reference sequence). Trimming removed 5 bases from V and 8 bases from J, with 9 bases in between. This CDR3 is 12 amino acids long. CDR3 coding DNA: TGTGCCAGCAGCACTACACGAGAAAAACTGTTTTTT. Residues: CASSTTREKLFF.

The V and J genes are TRBV6-1 and TRBJ1-3; D remains ambiguous. This CDR3 has 17 amino acids. CDR1 and CDR2 from the germline V gene are MNHNS and SASEGT. Trimming stripped 2 bases from V and 0 bases from J, with 14 bases between. Written as DNA, the CDR3 is TGTGCCAGCAGTGAACCAGGCGCCATCAACTCTGGAAACACCATATATTTT. It yields the protein CASSEPGAINSGNTIYF.

This sequence joins TRBV4-3 and TRBJ1-2; D ambiguous. CDR3 length: 17 amino acids. Germline lookup yields CDR1 LGHNA and CDR2 YSLEER. Between the trimmed V and J ends, which lost 0 bases and 4 bases, there was a span of 18 bases. The CDR3 region has the DNA TGCGCCAGCAGCCAAGATCCCCCTGGAGGAAGGATCTATGGCTACACCTTC. It translates to CASSQDPPGGRIYGYTF.